Each of the 22 T cell receptor beta chains below was sequenced from the same sample in a study of cytomegalovirus exposure and HLA in healthy donors. PCR primers comprised 60 Vbeta and 13 Jbeta primers. Using immunoSEQ multiplex PCR, the repertoire was profiled, and TCRdb retains in-frame clones only, with some absent. The data show about 120,000 clones, 8% to 10% seen once. Sequenced material: PBMCs. Source of these receptors: a man aged 25-45 years in good health and CMV-seronegative.

Regarding this clone: At one boundary the junction diverges from the germline segment, which might be a read error. The chain has TRBV27 and TRBJ2-2; a weak D match, TRBD2 (5 bases). Germline V gives CDR1 MNHEY, CDR2 SMNVEV (reference sequence). This CDR3 spans 16 amino acids. In DNA, the CDR3 is TGTGCCAGCCGTTTCGGCGGACTCGCGAACACCGGGGAGCTGTTTTTT. This translates into CASRFGGLANTGELFF.

V usage is TRBV2 and J usage is TRBJ2-1; D is unclear. The CDR3 is 12 amino acids. Germline CDR1 and CDR2: SNHLY and FYNNEI. Trimming stripped 3 bases from V and 10 bases from J, with 10 bases between. This CDR3 reads CASSESFIEQFF. Here the CDR3 DNA reads TGTGCCAGCAGTGAGAGCTTTATCGAGCAGTTCTTC.

The chain couples TRBV27 to TRBJ1-2, with D hard to call. Between the trimmed V and J ends, which lost 2 bases and 2 bases, there was a span of 9 bases. The CDR3 sequence is 14 residues long. The germline V gene has CDR1 MNHEY and CDR2 SMNVEV (reference sequence). The DNA for the CDR3 is TGTGCCAGCAGTTTACATGCAGCGAACTATGGCTACACCTTC. As protein: CASSLHAANYGYTF.

This clone was found a few times. The J gene is TRBJ1-5, the V gene TRBV27; 7 nucleotides match TRBD1. Per germline, CDR1 MNHEY and CDR2 SMNVEV (reference sequence). CDR3 size: 14 residues. The junction had 4 bases not matched to a gene; V was cut back by 6 bases and J by 2 bases. CDR3 protein: CASRVGTGNQPQHF. The CDR3 nucleotides read TGTGCCAGCAGGGTAGGGACAGGCAATCAGCCCCAGCATTTT.

The J gene is TRBJ2-5, the V gene TRBV9, with TRBD2 matching over 7 bases. The V gene end was trimmed by 0 bases and the J gene end by 1 base; junction bases not matched to a gene: 6. CDR3 size: 16 residues. Germline lookup yields CDR1 SGDLS and CDR2 YYNGEE. CDR3 DNA: TGTGCCAGCAGCGTAGGGGAGGCGGGAGTCCAAGAGACCCAGTACTTC. The encoded protein is CASSVGEAGVQETQYF.

The genes are TRBV7-7 and TRBJ1-3; D gene uncertain. Germline V gene sequence: CDR1 SSHAT, CDR2 FNYEAQ (reference sequence). There are 11 residues in the CDR3. CDR3 in DNA: TGTGCTATCGAGATGGGAAACACCATATATTTT. This translates into CAIEMGNTIYF.

This clone has more than one count but fewer than ten. CDR3 nucleotides: TGTGCCAGCACCTCCGACGGGACCTACGAGCAGTACTTC. Translating it yields CASTSDGTYEQYF. This rearrangement joins TRBV18 to TRBJ2-7; maybe TRBD2 (5 bases). This CDR3 comprises 13 residues. Per the germline V gene, CDR1 is KGHSH and CDR2 is LQKENI. V lost 8 bases to trimming and J lost 2 bases, with 13 bases between them.

J is TRBJ2-7 and V is TRBV5-1; weak D call: TRBD2 (6 bases). The CDR3 sequence is 15 residues long. Germline CDR1 SGHRS, CDR2 YFSETQ. Trimming removed 2 bases from V and 1 base from J, with 13 bases in between. CDR3 loop: CASSFWDFLSYEQYF. The CDR3 DNA follows: TGCGCCAGCAGCTTTTGGGACTTTTTGTCCTACGAGCAGTACTTC. Full variable domain (missing parts from reference TRBV5-1 and TRBJ2-7): KAGVTQTPRYLIKTRGQQVTLSCSPISGHRSVSWYQQTPGQGLQFLFEYFSETQRNKGNFPGRFSGRQFSNSRSEMNVSTLELGDSALYLCASSFWDFLSYEQYFGPGTRLTVT.

This clone was counted only a few times. V gene TRBV20-1 combines with J gene TRBJ1-1; D gene ambiguous. This CDR3 is 10 amino acids long. Germline V lookup: CDR1 DFQATT, CDR2 SNEGSKA (reference sequence). The V gene lost 5 bases and the J gene lost 7 bases, with 8 bases spanning the gap. CDR3 nucleotide sequence: TGCAGTGCTGGGAGGCTTGAAGCTTTCTTT. Translating it yields CSAGRLEAFF.

The chain links TRBV9 to TRBJ2-7; 10 bases align to TRBD2. This CDR3 is 15 amino acids long. The germline CDR1 and CDR2 sequences are SGDLS and YYNGEE. Trimming cost V 3 bases and J 0 bases; bases outside gene matches: 3. The DNA for the CDR3 is TGTGCCAGCAGCGCGGGGACTAGCGCCTCCTACGAGCAGTACTTC. It codes for CASSAGTSASYEQYF.

This clone has a handful of counts. The rearrangement links TRBV27 to TRBJ2-2; 11 nucleotides align to TRBD1. CDR1 MNHEY and CDR2 SMNVEV come from the germline V gene (reference sequence). This CDR3 contains 17 residues. V lost 4 bases and J lost 7; bases outside the gene matches: 11. The CDR3 DNA is TGTGCCAGCAGTTCCAGGCGGACAGGGGGCATCTTCGGGGAGCTGTTTTTT. Its translation: CASSSRRTGGIFGELFF.

The CDR3 protein is CASSTPGNTEAFF. DNA of the CDR3: TGTGCCAGTAGTACCCCGGGGAACACTGAAGCTTTCTTT. This sequence joins TRBV19 and TRBJ1-1, with D unresolved. Germline V CDR1 and CDR2: LNHDA, SQIVND (reference sequence). Between the trimmed V and J ends, which lost 4 bases and 1 base, there was a span of 7 bases. This CDR3 is 13 amino acids long.

This clone appeared a few times. V usage is TRBV30 and J usage is TRBJ2-7; the D gene is possibly TRBD1 (6 bases). The germline V gene has CDR1 GTSNPN and CDR2 SVGIG (reference sequence). The ends were cut back, 5 bases at V and 1 base at J, with 6 bases in the middle. The CDR3 extends over 11 amino acids. CDR3 sequence reads: CAWQGSYEQYF. CDR3 bases: TGTGCCTGGCAGGGGTCCTACGAGCAGTACTTC. Combining the CDR3 with reference TRBV30 and TRBJ2-7 gives the whole variable domain SQTIHQWPATLVQPVGSPLSLECTVEGTSNPNLYWYRQAAGRGLQLLFYSVGIGQISSEVPQNLSASRPQDRQFILSSKKLLLSDSGFYLCAWQGSYEQYFGPGTRLTVT.

This clone showed up just a few times. The chain employs TRBV9 and TRBJ1-4; 7 bases are shared with TRBD1. V gave up 7 bases and J gave up 0 bases; unmatched junction bases: 12. Germline loops: CDR1 SGDLS, CDR2 YYNGEE. The CDR3 is 17 amino acids. CDR3 coding DNA: TGTGCCAGCTCACGGACAGGACGATCTGCAACTAATGAAAAACTGTTTTTT. Protein: CASSRTGRSATNEKLFF.

This rearrangement joins TRBV14 to TRBJ2-7; D not certain. There are 15 residues in the CDR3. V lost 1 base and J 6 bases, leaving 16 bases between the germline ends. Germline CDR1 is SGHDN and CDR2 is FVKESK. CDR3 coding DNA: TGTGCCAGCAGCCAAGGCCCCGGAACTATGATCGAGCAGTACTTC. Translating it yields CASSQGPGTMIEQYF.

This clone was seen more than once but under ten times. The chain links TRBV2 to TRBJ2-3; TRBD2 matches 7 bases. CDR3 length: 14 residues. With V trimmed by 5 bases and J by 6 bases, 8 bases remained unmatched. Germline V gives CDR1 SNHLY, CDR2 FYNNEI. The CDR3 coding sequence is TGTGCCAGCAGTAATCTAGCGGAGGGGGATACGCAGTATTTT. Protein sequence: CASSNLAEGDTQYF.

This clone was seen only a few times. The chain couples TRBV19 to TRBJ2-3, with D possibly TRBD1 on 5 matching bases. The length of the CDR3 is 16 residues. Trimming removed 10 bases at V and 1 base at J, with 21 bases between. Germline V gives CDR1 LNHDA, CDR2 SQIVND (reference sequence). CDR3 protein: CATNDRADWGTDTQYF. The CDR3 bases are TGTGCCACCAACGACAGAGCTGACTGGGGCACAGATACGCAGTATTTT.

The chain couples TRBV10-3 to TRBJ2-3; a weak D match, TRBD2 (5 bases). V was shortened by 5 bases and J by 5 bases, with 17 bases between the two germline ends. The CDR3 contains 15 residues. CDR1 is ENHRY and CDR2 is SYGVKD in the germline V gene. The chain's CDR3 is CAISTGGSRQDTQYF. Written as DNA, the CDR3 is TGTGCCATCAGTACCGGTGGGAGTCGTCAAGATACGCAGTATTTT.

This clone was detected only a few times. The rearrangement links TRBV4-3 to TRBJ2-2; TRBD1 is a possible D gene (6 bases). Trimming shortened V by 0 bases and J by 4 bases, and 15 bases separated the two germline ends. The CDR3 totals 17 residues. The V gene's germline CDR1 is LGHNA and CDR2 YSLEER. The CDR3 region has the DNA TGCGCCAGCAGCCAAGATTTGACAACAGGGAGCACCGGGGAGCTGTTTTTT. This gives the protein CASSQDLTTGSTGELFF.

V is TRBV5-6 and J is TRBJ2-5, with D possibly matching TRBD2 (6 bases). Trimming cost V 2 bases and J 6 bases, with 8 bases left between them. The CDR3 sequence is 12 residues long. Looked up from germline, CDR1 is SGHDT and CDR2 is YYEEEE. In DNA form, the CDR3 reads TGTGCCAGCAGCTTCGCGGGGCAGACCCAGTACTTC. Translation: CASSFAGQTQYF.

In nucleotides, the CDR3 is TGTGCCAGCAGCCCTGGGGCTAGCGGGAGACTGAATGAGCAGTTCTTC. Translation gives CASSPGASGRLNEQFF. The gene calls are TRBV7-9 and TRBJ2-1, with 10 bases identical to TRBD2. The germline V gene has CDR1 SEHNR and CDR2 FQNEAQ (reference sequence). CDR3 length: 16 amino acids. V lost 5 bases to trimming and J lost 7 bases; unmatched junction nucleotides: 11.

This clone was observed a handful of times. The chain carries TRBV4-1 and TRBJ2-7; 9 bases are a match to TRBD1. Germline-derived CDR1 and CDR2 are MGHRA and YSYEKL. The length of the CDR3 is 14 residues. Trimming at V came to 4 bases and at J to 0 bases, leaving 1 base not matched to a gene. CDR3 coding DNA: TGCGCCAGCAGCCCGGACAGGGGCTCCTACGAGCAGTACTTC. Translating it yields CASSPDRGSYEQYF.